The 13 T cell receptor beta chains below come from one sample, sequenced in a study of blood T cell repertoires in COVID-19. Clones were read by immunoSEQ multiplex PCR, and TCRdb kept only the in-frame ones, dropping some. The table records about 180,000 clones, 75% to 90% of them present only once. The specimen sequenced was PBMCs or T cells enriched from blood (not recorded which). Source of these receptors: a man aged 40-49 years who had recovered from COVID-19.

The J gene is TRBJ1-3, the V gene TRBV9; no reliable D call. The length of the CDR3 is 14 residues. The germline gives CDR1 SGDLS, CDR2 YYNGEE. Trimming shortened V by 3 bases and J by 1 base, and 8 bases separated the two germline ends. CDR3 DNA sequence: TGTGCCAGCAGCGGGAGGGTTTCTGGAAACACCATATATTTT. Its protein is CASSGRVSGNTIYF.

This clone was counted many times. The J gene is TRBJ2-7, the V gene TRBV20-1; 13 bases agree with TRBD2. Germline V lookup: CDR1 DFQATT, CDR2 SNEGSKA (reference sequence). V shed 3 bases, J shed 7 bases, and the junction held 6 bases outside the gene matches. This CDR3 has 14 amino acids. CDR3 sequence: CSASGTSGTEEQYF. DNA of the CDR3: TGCAGTGCTAGTGGGACTAGCGGGACGGAGGAGCAGTACTTC.

The chain recombines TRBV28 with TRBJ2-1, with 7 bases aligning to TRBD2. CDR3 length equals 14 residues. Germline V gene sequence: CDR1 MDHEN, CDR2 SYDVKM. The junction had 7 bases not matched to a gene; V was cut back by 7 bases and J by 4 bases. Here the CDR3 DNA reads TGTGCCAGCACCTCGGGAGGCTCATACAATGAGCAGTTCTTC. It translates to CASTSGGSYNEQFF.

This clone appeared once. The chain recombines TRBV27 with TRBJ1-5; TRBD1 matches at 9 bases. Germline-derived CDR1 and CDR2 are MNHEY and SMNVEV (reference sequence). The CDR3 extends over 16 amino acids. V shed 1 base and J 6 bases; nucleotides not matched to a gene: 7. CDR3 coding DNA: TGTGCCAGCAGTTTATTTTATACAGGGGGCGGTCAGCCCCAGCATTTT. Translation gives CASSLFYTGGGQPQHF.

The chain has TRBV29-1 and TRBJ1-1, with D unclear. V lost 2 bases and J 6 bases, leaving 10 bases between the germline ends. CDR1 is SQVTM, CDR2 ANQGSEA, per germline. The CDR3 runs 12 residues. CDR3 nucleotides: TGCAGCGTTGAATCCAGTCAAGCTGAAGCTTTCTTT. This codes for CSVESSQAEAFF.

The chain employs TRBV29-1 and TRBJ2-5, with D possibly matching TRBD1 (6 bases). Germline CDR1 reads SQVTM; CDR2 reads ANQGSEA. V was clipped by 1 base and J by 3 bases, with 9 bases between them. The CDR3 covers 13 residues. The CDR3 coding sequence is TGCAGCGTTGAAGGGGGGCAGGAAGAGACCCAGTACTTC. Translation gives CSVEGGQEETQYF. Combining the CDR3 with reference TRBV29-1 and TRBJ2-5 gives the whole variable domain SAVISQKPSRDICQRGTSLTIQCQVDSQVTMMFWYRQQPGQSLTLIATANQGSEATYESGFVIDKFPISRPNLTFSTLTVSNMSPEDSSIYLCSVEGGQEETQYFGPGTRLLVL.

The rearrangement joins TRBV27 to TRBJ2-7, with a weak D call TRBD1 (6 bases). The germline CDR1 and CDR2 sequences are MNHEY and SMNVEV (reference sequence). Between the trimmed V and J ends, which lost 4 bases and 3 bases, there was a span of 16 bases. The CDR3 extends over 15 amino acids. In DNA form, the CDR3 reads TGTGCCAGCAGTTCTCAGGGGCGCCCCCTCTACGAGCAGTACTTC. This encodes CASSSQGRPLYEQYF.

The chain uses TRBV10-1 and TRBJ2-2; a weak D match, TRBD2 (6 bases). The CDR3 covers 16 residues. The V end was cut by 0 bases, the J end by 1 base, with 9 bases between. Germline V gene sequence: CDR1 WNHNN, CDR2 SYGVQD (reference sequence). The CDR3 reads CASSESWRGNTGELFF. CDR3 sequence (DNA): TGCGCCAGCAGTGAGTCCTGGAGGGGGAACACCGGGGAGCTGTTTTTT.

This clone was picked up a small number of times. The CDR3 nucleotides are TGCGCCAGCAGCCAATTTGACATGGTCGGGGAGCTGTTTTTT. This gives the protein CASSQFDMVGELFF. The chain couples TRBV4-1 to TRBJ2-2, with no clear D. Germline CDR1 and CDR2: MGHRA and YSYEKL. This CDR3 is 14 amino acids long. V lost 2 bases, J lost 7 bases, and 11 bases lay in between.

The genes are TRBV11-2 and TRBJ1-2; no definite D call. The CDR3 extends over 13 amino acids. The ends were cut back, 0 bases at V and 8 bases at J, with 10 bases in the middle. CDR1 and CDR2 (germline): SGHAT, FQNNGV. DNA for the CDR3: TGTGCCAGCAGCTTAGATTCAAACCTAGGCTACACCTTC. This encodes CASSLDSNLGYTF.

The chain carries TRBV4-1 and TRBJ1-2; D ambiguous. CDR3 length: 14 residues. Trimming took 4 bases from V and 2 from J, leaving 11 bases between them. CDR1 is MGHRA, CDR2 YSYEKL, per germline. DNA for the CDR3: TGCGCCAGCAGCCCCGCGGAAAGGAACTATGGCTACACCTTC. Its translation is CASSPAERNYGYTF.

The V call is TRBV5-1, the J call TRBJ1-1; TRBD1 aligns across 9 bases. The junction had 4 bases not matched to a gene; V was cut back by 4 bases and J by 3 bases. Germline values: CDR1 SGHRS, CDR2 YFSETQ. The CDR3 is 14 residues long. CDR3 nucleotide sequence: TGCGCCAGCAGCCTTTGGACAGGGGACACTGAAGCTTTCTTT. This codes for CASSLWTGDTEAFF.

This chain connects TRBV5-1 to TRBJ1-1; 7 bases agree with TRBD1. V was pared by 4 bases and J by 2 bases, with 8 bases of the junction left unmatched. In germline, CDR1 is SGHRS, CDR2 YFSETQ. The CDR3 totals 15 residues. CDR3 in DNA: TGCGCCAGCAGCATCCGGACAGGAACTAACACTGAAGCTTTCTTT. Its translation: CASSIRTGTNTEAFF.